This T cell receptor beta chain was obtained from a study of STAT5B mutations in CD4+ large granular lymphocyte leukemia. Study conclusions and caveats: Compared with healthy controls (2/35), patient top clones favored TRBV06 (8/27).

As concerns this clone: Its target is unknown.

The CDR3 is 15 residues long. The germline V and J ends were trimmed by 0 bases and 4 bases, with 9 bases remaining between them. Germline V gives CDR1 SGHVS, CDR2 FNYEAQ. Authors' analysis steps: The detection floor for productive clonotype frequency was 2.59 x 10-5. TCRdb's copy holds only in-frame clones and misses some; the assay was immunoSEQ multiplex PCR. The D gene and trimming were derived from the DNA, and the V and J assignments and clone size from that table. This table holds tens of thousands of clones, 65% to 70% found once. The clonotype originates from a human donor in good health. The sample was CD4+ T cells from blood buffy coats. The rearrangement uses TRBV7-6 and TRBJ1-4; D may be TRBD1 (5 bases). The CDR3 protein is CASSLAGTFNEKLFF. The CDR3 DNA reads TGTGCCAGCAGCTTAGCCGGGACCTTTAATGAAAAACTGTTTTTT.